Following are 32 T cell receptor beta chains from one sample sequenced in a study of cytomegalovirus exposure and HLA in healthy donors. Measured with immunoSEQ multiplex PCR; TCRdb has only the in-frame clones, and not every one. Among about 110,000 clones listed, almost 96% were seen once. Sequenced input: PBMCs. The source of these receptors is a woman under 30 in good health and CMV-seronegative.

The rearrangement uses TRBV7-9 and TRBJ2-5; TRBD2 aligns across 14 bases. CDR3 length: 16 residues. V was clipped by 4 bases and J by 0 bases; unmatched bases: 1. The germline V gene has CDR1 SEHNR and CDR2 FQNEAQ (reference sequence). In DNA, the CDR3 is TGTGCCAGCAGCTCGGGACTAGCGGGGGACCAAGAGACCCAGTACTTC. Its translation is CASSSGLAGDQETQYF.

The V call is TRBV5-1, the J call TRBJ1-6, with a weak D call TRBD1 (6 bases). Germline values: CDR1 SGHRS, CDR2 YFSETQ. The CDR3 runs to 16 residues. Trimming pared 0 bases from V and 4 bases from J, leaving 11 bases between. The DNA of the CDR3 is TGCGCCAGCAGCTTGGCGGGGGGCGATTATAATTCACCCCTCCACTTT. Translation: CASSLAGGDYNSPLHF.

This clone came up a few times. The J gene is TRBJ2-1, the V gene TRBV2, with TRBD2 identical over 12 bases. Trimming cost V 6 bases and J 2 bases; bases outside gene matches: 8. Germline V CDR1 and CDR2: SNHLY, FYNNEI. This CDR3 spans 17 amino acids. CDR3 nucleotide sequence: TGTGCCAGCAGACTACTAGCGGGGGGCCCCACCTACAATGAGCAGTTCTTC. Translating gives CASRLLAGGPTYNEQFF.

This rearrangement joins TRBV9 to TRBJ1-2, with TRBD1 matching 10 bases. CDR3 length: 15 amino acids. The germline V gene has CDR1 SGDLS and CDR2 YYNGEE. V gave up 4 bases and J gave up 4 bases; unmatched junction bases: 7. CDR3 amino acids: CASSPGTGVSYGYTF. Written as DNA, the CDR3 is TGTGCCAGCAGCCCAGGGACAGGGGTGAGCTATGGCTACACCTTC.

The chain recombines TRBV6-1 with TRBJ2-5; 7 bases are a match to TRBD2. The V segment lost 6 bases and the J segment 1 base; nucleotides outside the gene matches: 5. Per the germline V gene, CDR1 is MNHNS and CDR2 is SASEGT. The CDR3 contains 14 residues. CDR3: CASRTGLGQETQYF. The CDR3, as DNA: TGTGCCAGCAGAACAGGACTAGGCCAAGAGACCCAGTACTTC.

This rearrangement joins TRBV6-1 to TRBJ1-5; 9 nucleotides line up with TRBD1. The germline V gene has CDR1 MNHNS and CDR2 SASEGT. With V trimmed by 7 bases and J by 7 bases, 8 bases remained unmatched. CDR3 length equals 14 residues. The DNA of the CDR3 is TGTGCCAGCACCCTGGGACAGGGAGGACAGCCCCAGCATTTT. Encoded protein: CASTLGQGGQPQHF.

This clone was recorded once. The V gene is TRBV7-3, the J gene TRBJ2-3; the match to TRBD2 covers 14 bases. V lost 4 bases and J lost 11; bases outside the gene matches: 2. CDR1 is SGHTA and CDR2 is FQGTGA in the germline V gene. The CDR3 contains 13 residues. The CDR3 region has the DNA TGTGCCAGCAGCTCGGGGACTAGCGGGGGGCAGTATTTT. Translated, it gives CASSSGTSGGQYF.

The CDR3 nucleotides read TGTGCCAGCAGTTTGGCGGACATGAACACTGAAGCTTTCTTT. This translates into CASSLADMNTEAFF. The rearrangement links TRBV28 to TRBJ1-1; D perhaps matches TRBD1 (5 bases). This CDR3 is 14 amino acids long. The germline V gene has CDR1 MDHEN and CDR2 SYDVKM. The V gene lost 3 bases and the J gene lost 0 bases, with 8 bases spanning the gap.

This sequence joins TRBV12-5 and TRBJ2-5; perhaps TRBD1 as D (5 bases). Trimming cost V 0 bases and J 3 bases, with 8 bases left between them. There are 14 residues in the CDR3. CDR1 and CDR2 from the germline V gene are LGHNT and FRNRAP. The CDR3 region has the DNA TGTGCTAGTGGTTTGGTCGGACACGAAGAGACCCAGTACTTC. Its protein is CASGLVGHEETQYF.

This chain uses TRBV4-2 with TRBJ1-1; 7 nucleotides line up with TRBD1. V lost 4 bases to trimming and J lost 7 bases; unmatched junction nucleotides: 15. The V gene's germline CDR1 is LGHNA and CDR2 YNFKEQ. The CDR3 sequence is 16 residues long. The CDR3 region is CASSLQRGTATHEAFF. The CDR3 region has the DNA TGTGCCAGCAGCCTCCAAAGGGGGACAGCGACACATGAAGCTTTCTTT.

This chain connects TRBV6-5 to TRBJ1-1; 7 nucleotides match TRBD1. The trim removed 3 bases at V and 6 bases at J, leaving 7 bases unmatched. Looked up from germline, CDR1 is MNHEY and CDR2 is SVGAGI. CDR3 length: 14 amino acids. For the CDR3, the DNA is TGTGCCAGCAGTTATGACAGGGTTGGGCCTGAAGCTTTCTTT. Protein product: CASSYDRVGPEAFF.

The CDR3 here is CASSLASVVNTEAFF. CDR3 DNA sequence: TGTGCCAGCAGCTTAGCGTCGGTGGTGAACACTGAAGCTTTCTTT. The chain links TRBV7-2 to TRBJ1-1; D ambiguous. V was cut by 0 bases and J by 0 bases, with 8 bases left in between. Germline loops: CDR1 SGHTA, CDR2 FQGNSA. CDR3 length: 15 amino acids.

The J gene is TRBJ2-7, the V gene TRBV19, with D maybe TRBD1 (6 bases). The CDR3 is 19 residues long. Trimming pared 7 bases from V and 1 base from J, leaving 29 bases between. Germline V gene lookup returns CDR1 LNHDA and CDR2 SQIVND (reference sequence). The CDR3 sequence: CASTPPGTLRLELSYEQYF. The DNA of the CDR3 is TGTGCCAGTACTCCCCCAGGGACATTAAGACTCGAGTTATCCTACGAGCAGTACTTC. The full variable domain, its missing parts supplied by reference TRBV19 and TRBJ2-7, is DGGITQSPKYLFRKEGQNVTLSCEQNLNHDAMYWYRQDPGQGLRLIYYSQIVNDFQKGDIAEGYSVSREKKESFPLTVTSAQKNPTAFYLCASTPPGTLRLELSYEQYFGPGTRLTVT.

A single count supports this clone. The chain couples TRBV5-4 to TRBJ1-1; tentative D call: TRBD1 (5 bases). The CDR3 length is 16 residues. CDR1 and CDR2 from the germline V gene are SGHNT and YYREEE (reference sequence). Between the trimmed V and J ends, which lost 3 bases and 2 bases, there was a span of 17 bases. The CDR3 nucleotides read TGTGCCAGCAGCTCCGGACATCGACAGACCAACACTGAAGCTTTCTTT. Translated: CASSSGHRQTNTEAFF.

This clone occurred once. This rearrangement joins TRBV4-3 to TRBJ2-1, with 8 bases lining up with TRBD1. J lost 3 bases, V lost 0 bases, and 1 base had no gene match. Germline CDR1 LGHNA, CDR2 YSLEER. CDR3 length: 15 residues. In DNA form, the CDR3 reads TGCGCCAGCAGCCAAGACAGGGGGCTCTACAATGAGCAGTTCTTC. This gives the protein CASSQDRGLYNEQFF.

The chain carries TRBV7-3 and TRBJ2-3; D remains unclear. This CDR3 is built from 13 residues. Deletions cut 5 bases from V and 5 bases from J, with 11 bases between. Germline assignment: CDR1 SGHTA and CDR2 FQGTGA. CDR3 sequence reads: CASSPRPVDTQYF. The CDR3 nucleotides read TGTGCCAGCAGCCCCAGGCCCGTAGATACGCAGTATTTT.

The chain links TRBV7-8 to TRBJ2-5; unclear D gene. This CDR3 has 14 amino acids. V lost 0 bases, J lost 0 bases, and 5 bases lay in between. Germline V gives CDR1 SGHVS, CDR2 FQNEAQ. This CDR3 reads CASSLASYQETQYF. DNA for the CDR3: TGTGCCAGCAGCTTAGCATCCTACCAAGAGACCCAGTACTTC.

The chain has TRBV13 and TRBJ2-1; tentative D call: TRBD2 (6 bases). Germline V CDR1 and CDR2: PRHDT, FYEKMQ (reference sequence). The CDR3 extends over 11 amino acids. Trimming cost V 3 bases and J 14 bases, with 11 bases left between them. This CDR3 is CASSLGGVEFF. The CDR3 DNA is TGTGCCAGCAGCTTGGGGGGTGTCGAGTTCTTC. Full variable domain (missing parts from reference TRBV13 and TRBJ2-1): AAGVIQSPRHLIKEKRETATLKCYPIPRHDTVYWYQQGPGQDPQFLISFYEKMQSDKGSIPDRFSAQQFSDYHSELNMSSLELGDSALYFCASSLGGVEFFGPGTRLTVL.

CDR3 in amino acids: CASSVAVAAVTEAFF. The CDR3 bases are TGTGCCAGCAGCGTAGCTGTAGCCGCCGTTACTGAAGCTTTCTTT. The chain joins TRBV9 to TRBJ1-1; D is ambiguous. V was shortened by 0 bases and J by 5 bases, with 14 bases between the two germline ends. This CDR3 comprises 15 residues. Germline V gives CDR1 SGDLS, CDR2 YYNGEE.

As DNA, the CDR3 is TGTGCCAGCTCACCCAAACAGGGGCTAGGCGACGAGCAGTACTTC. Its translation: CASSPKQGLGDEQYF. The gene calls are TRBV18 and TRBJ2-7, with TRBD1 matching over 7 bases. Germline V gene lookup returns CDR1 KGHSH and CDR2 LQKENI. The CDR3 is made up of 15 amino acids. V lost 3 bases, J lost 5 bases, and 10 bases stayed unmatched.

The chain joins TRBV6-6 to TRBJ1-5; a possible D gene is TRBD1 (5 bases). Germline CDR1 and CDR2: MNHNY and SVGAGI (reference sequence). Trimming removed 6 bases from V and 1 base from J, with 10 bases in between. This CDR3 spans 14 amino acids. The CDR3 sequence is CASRGGISNQPQHF. DNA of the CDR3: TGTGCCAGCAGGGGGGGTATAAGCAATCAGCCCCAGCATTTT.

The chain carries TRBV7-9 and TRBJ1-2; D unclear. The CDR3 spans 13 residues. V was pared by 3 bases and J by 6 bases, with 11 bases between. Germline V gene sequence: CDR1 SEHNR, CDR2 FQNEAQ (reference sequence). CDR3 DNA: TGTGCCAGCAGCTTCGGGATGTACGATGGCTACACCTTC. This codes for CASSFGMYDGYTF.

The V call is TRBV7-2, the J call TRBJ2-5; TRBD2 matches 10 bases. CDR3 length: 17 amino acids. V dropped 5 bases and J dropped 2; count of bases not matched to a gene: 11. Germline CDR1 and CDR2: SGHTA and FQGNSA. As DNA, the CDR3 is TGTGCCAGCAGCCAATCGGGGCTAGCGGGGGTACAAGAGACCCAGTACTTC. Protein sequence: CASSQSGLAGVQETQYF.

This chain links TRBV19 with TRBJ1-4, with TRBD1 as a possible D gene (6 bases). Deletions cut 6 bases from V and 4 bases from J, with 12 bases between. The CDR3 runs to 14 residues. Germline CDR1 and CDR2: LNHDA and SQIVND (reference sequence). CDR3: CASRLDSLNEKLFF. The CDR3 DNA follows: TGTGCCAGTAGACTGGACAGCCTTAATGAAAAACTGTTTTTT. The entire variable domain, with the rest obtained from reference TRBV19 and TRBJ1-4, is as follows: DGGITQSPKYLFRKEGQNVTLSCEQNLNHDAMYWYRQDPGQGLRLIYYSQIVNDFQKGDIAEGYSVSREKKESFPLTVTSAQKNPTAFYLCASRLDSLNEKLFFGSGTQLSVL.

The J gene is TRBJ1-1, the V gene TRBV6-5; 7 bases match TRBD1. CDR1 and CDR2 (germline): MNHEY, SVGAGI. The junction had 5 bases not matched to a gene; V was cut back by 0 bases and J by 4 bases. This CDR3 comprises 15 residues. In DNA, the CDR3 is TGTGCCAGCAGTTACTCGAGACAGGGAGTCACTGAAGCTTTCTTT. Amino acids: CASSYSRQGVTEAFF.

The chain employs TRBV28 and TRBJ1-1; D is possibly TRBD1 (6 bases). The CDR3 has 13 residues. V dropped 3 bases and J dropped 6 bases, with 11 bases sitting between them. Per germline, CDR1 MDHEN and CDR2 SYDVKM. The CDR3 spells CASSLRGLAEAFF. DNA of the CDR3: TGTGCCAGCAGTTTGCGGGGGCTGGCTGAAGCTTTCTTT. Drawing the rest from reference TRBV28 and TRBJ1-1, the complete variable domain is DVKVTQSSRYLVKRTGEKVFLECVQDMDHENMFWYRQDPGLGLRLIYFSYDVKMKEKGDIPEGYSVSREKKERFSLILESASTNQTSMYLCASSLRGLAEAFFGQGTRLTVV.

In its sample, this clone was seen once. The chain uses TRBV5-8 and TRBJ2-3; a possible D gene is TRBD2 (6 bases). V was pared by 0 bases and J by 3 bases, with 8 bases between. Germline V lookup: CDR1 SGHTS, CDR2 YDEGEE. The CDR3 covers 14 residues. As DNA, the CDR3 is TGTGCCAGCAGCTTGGCGGGGGTGACAGATACGCAGTATTTT. Translation gives CASSLAGVTDTQYF.

V is TRBV5-8 and J is TRBJ1-4, with unresolved D. Germline assignment: CDR1 SGHTS and CDR2 YDEGEE. This CDR3 region has 14 residues. V was clipped by 1 base and J by 6 bases, with 10 bases between them. CDR3 loop: CASSLSRTDEKLFF. The CDR3 DNA sequence: TGTGCCAGCAGCTTGAGTCGCACGGATGAAAAACTGTTTTTT.

This rearrangement joins TRBV5-8 to TRBJ2-7; TRBD1 aligns across 10 bases. Germline CDR1 SGHTS, CDR2 YDEGEE. J gave up 3 bases and V 4 bases, and 4 bases lay outside the gene matches. This CDR3 is built from 14 residues. This chain's CDR3 is CASSLRDRGYEQYF. As DNA, the CDR3 is TGTGCCAGCAGCCTCCGGGACAGGGGCTACGAGCAGTACTTC.

The J gene is TRBJ1-3, the V gene TRBV5-1; D is perhaps TRBD1 (6 bases). Between the trimmed V and J ends, which lost 0 bases and 7 bases, there was a span of 26 bases. Germline assignment: CDR1 SGHRS and CDR2 YFSETQ. The CDR3 spans 19 residues. CDR3 sequence: CASSLGRSDAWTAWNTIYF. The CDR3 coding sequence is TGCGCCAGCAGCTTGGGCCGTTCGGACGCATGGACAGCGTGGAACACCATATATTTT.

The chain recombines TRBV5-1 with TRBJ1-3; D remains unclear. CDR3 length: 14 amino acids. The germline V gene has CDR1 SGHRS and CDR2 YFSETQ. V dropped 4 bases and J dropped 3 bases, with 11 bases sitting between them. This CDR3 is CASSPGGLGNTIYF. CDR3 DNA sequence: TGCGCCAGCAGCCCCGGCGGCCTTGGAAACACCATATATTTT.

In DNA form, the CDR3 reads TGTGCCAGCAGCGTAGACAGGGGCTCGGAATATGGCTACACCTTC. It is translated as CASSVDRGSEYGYTF. This rearrangement joins TRBV7-9 to TRBJ1-2; the match to TRBD1 covers 8 bases. This CDR3 has 15 residues. Trimming cost V 5 bases and J 5 bases; bases outside gene matches: 10. Germline values: CDR1 SEHNR, CDR2 FQNEAQ (reference sequence).